Presented here are 19 T cell receptor beta chains from one specimen sequenced in a study of cytomegalovirus exposure and HLA in healthy donors. The PCR had 60 Vbeta and 13 Jbeta primers. Generated by immunoSEQ multiplex PCR, the TCRdb table keeps only in-frame clones and is missing some. The sample shows around 77,000 clones, and 12% to 15% sits with its ten largest clones. The sequencing sample was made of PBMCs. The receptors were sampled from a man aged 50-60 years in good health and CMV-seropositive.

This chain links TRBV18 with TRBJ2-7, with TRBD1 matching over 9 bases. The CDR3 is 13 residues long. The J segment lost 7 bases and the V segment lost 6 bases, leaving 7 bases of the junction unmatched. Germline CDR1 KGHSH, CDR2 LQKENI. The CDR3, as DNA: TGTGCCAGCTCTCAAAACAGGGGGCAAGAGCAGTACGTC. Translated, it gives CASSQNRGQEQYV.

Remarks on this clone: Relative to the germline gene, one junction end is altered; a read error may explain this. The chain uses TRBV4-2 and TRBJ1-2; 8 nucleotides line up with TRBD1. The CDR3 consists of 16 residues. Germline CDR1 LGHNA, CDR2 YNFKEQ. Here the CDR3 reads CASSQVPLTGTGGASF. The DNA for the CDR3 is TGTGCCAGCAGCCAAGTCCCCTTAACCGGGACAGGAGGTGCCTCCTTC.

Here the CDR3 DNA reads TGTGCCAGAAGCTTGACGGGTACCAAAGCGGGCTACACCTTC. It specifies CARSLTGTKAGYTF. The chain has TRBV5-3 and TRBJ1-2; unclear D gene. TRBV5-3 is an ORF; its function is uncertain. The CDR3 is made up of 14 amino acids. V lost 1 base and J lost 8, with 15 bases in between.

The chain joins TRBV30 to TRBJ1-2; TRBD1 might be the D (5 bases). This CDR3 has 12 residues. Trimming shortened V by 0 bases and J by 7 bases, and 9 bases separated the two germline ends. Germline-derived CDR1 and CDR2 are GTSNPN and SVGIG (reference sequence). CDR3: CAWSVTATGYTF. CDR3 nucleotides: TGTGCCTGGAGTGTGACAGCCACTGGCTACACCTTC. Combining the CDR3 with reference TRBV30 and TRBJ1-2 gives the whole variable domain SQTIHQWPATLVQPVGSPLSLECTVEGTSNPNLYWYRQAAGRGLQLLFYSVGIGQISSEVPQNLSASRPQDRQFILSSKKLLLSDSGFYLCAWSVTATGYTFGSGTRLTVV.

The chain joins TRBV7-9 to TRBJ2-7; 16 nucleotides align to TRBD2. The CDR3 is 17 amino acids. Germline V gene sequence: CDR1 SEHNR, CDR2 FQNEAQ (reference sequence). The junction had 3 bases not matched to a gene; V was cut back by 4 bases and J by 0 bases. Here the CDR3 DNA reads TGTGCCAGCAGCTCGGGACTAGCGGGGGGGAGCTCCTACGAGCAGTACTTC. Translation: CASSSGLAGGSSYEQYF.

The gene calls are TRBV5-1 and TRBJ1-1; TRBD1 is a possible D gene (6 bases). Germline V gene sequence: CDR1 SGHRS, CDR2 YFSETQ. This CDR3 is 16 amino acids long. Trimming left V 4 bases short and J 5 bases short, with 21 bases between. The CDR3 DNA reads TGCGCCAGCAGCCTATCCGGGACACCCTCGAGGACTGAAGCTTTCTTT. Amino acid sequence: CASSLSGTPSRTEAFF.

The chain couples TRBV2 to TRBJ2-7, with D maybe TRBD1 (6 bases). Trimming took 11 bases from V and 4 from J, leaving 24 bases between them. CDR3 length: 15 amino acids. CDR1 is SNHLY and CDR2 is FYNNEI in the germline V gene. As DNA, the CDR3 is TGTGCCTCCCAGGGGAAAGGGGGTAGGTGGTACGAGCAGTACTTC. It is translated as CASQGKGGRWYEQYF.

This chain connects TRBV9 to TRBJ1-5; 7 bases are shared with TRBD1. Trimming removed 3 bases from V and 4 bases from J; junction bases left unmatched: 4. This CDR3 is 14 amino acids long. Germline assignment: CDR1 SGDLS and CDR2 YYNGEE. CDR3 nucleotide sequence: TGTGCCAGCAGCGCGGGACAGTTGAATCAGCCCCAGCATTTT. Amino acids: CASSAGQLNQPQHF.

CDR3: CASSWGDREGNGYTF. The CDR3 nucleotides are TGCGCCAGCAGCTGGGGGGACAGGGAAGGGAATGGCTACACCTTC. The chain employs TRBV5-1 and TRBJ1-2; 9 nucleotides match TRBD1. Germline CDR1 SGHRS, CDR2 YFSETQ. Trimming took 3 bases from V and 6 from J; bases not matched to a gene: 9. This CDR3 contains 15 residues.

This sequence joins TRBV6-4 and TRBJ2-7, with D perhaps matching TRBD1 (5 bases). CDR3 size: 13 residues. The V end was cut by 3 bases, the J end by 3 bases, with 9 bases between. Germline V gives CDR1 MRHNA, CDR2 SNTAGT. The CDR3 protein is CASSEQDNYEQYV. The CDR3 nucleotides are TGTGCCAGCAGTGAACAGGACAACTACGAGCAGTACGTC.

The rearrangement joins TRBV9 to TRBJ1-1, with D possibly being TRBD1 (6 bases). The germline V gene encodes CDR1 SGDLS and CDR2 YYNGEE. This CDR3 contains 18 residues. The V end was cut by 4 bases, the J end by 3 bases, with 25 bases between. The CDR3 region is CASSPRGGGMGRHTEAFF. In nucleotides, the CDR3 is TGTGCCAGCAGCCCTCGCGGGGGGGGCATGGGTCGTCACACTGAAGCTTTCTTT.

The rearrangement links TRBV4-1 to TRBJ2-1, with 12 bases identical to TRBD1. The CDR3 consists of 18 residues. In germline, CDR1 is MGHRA, CDR2 YSYEKL. The junction had 16 bases not matched to a gene; V was cut back by 6 bases and J by 7 bases. CDR3: CASRQRVLWGQGANEQFF. CDR3 nucleotides: TGCGCCAGCAGGCAGAGGGTATTGTGGGGACAGGGGGCTAATGAGCAGTTCTTC.

The genes are TRBV7-9 and TRBJ2-3; 11 nucleotides agree with TRBD1. The CDR3 extends over 16 amino acids. V shed 5 bases and J 4 bases; nucleotides not matched to a gene: 8. Germline V gene data show CDR1 as SEHNR and CDR2 as FQNEAQ (reference sequence). CDR3 protein: CASSPRGQGAADTQYF. The CDR3 DNA follows: TGTGCCAGCAGCCCACGTGGACAGGGGGCAGCAGATACGCAGTATTTT. Complete variable domain (other parts from reference TRBV7-9 and TRBJ2-3): DTGVSQNPRHKITKRGQNVTFRCDPISEHNRLYWYRQTLGQGPEFLTYFQNEAQLEKSRLLSDRFSAERPKGSFSTLEIQRTEQGDSAMYLCASSPRGQGAADTQYFGPGTRLTVL.

The chain links TRBV7-9 to TRBJ2-1; TRBD2 matches 7 bases. Per the germline V gene, CDR1 is SEHNR and CDR2 is FQNEAQ (reference sequence). Losses at the gene ends were 5 bases for V and 4 bases for J; bases not matched to a gene: 14. The CDR3 is 17 amino acids. For the CDR3, the DNA is TGTGCCAGCAGCCCCCCGAGGATGGGGGGGGGATACAATGAGCAGTTCTTC. This encodes CASSPPRMGGGYNEQFF.

The V and J genes are TRBV19 and TRBJ1-1; D is unresolved. Between the trimmed V and J ends, which lost 1 base and 4 bases, there was a span of 13 bases. Germline-derived CDR1 and CDR2 are LNHDA and SQIVND (reference sequence). CDR3 size: 15 residues. The CDR3 coding sequence is TGTGCCAGTAGTATAGCCGTGGGCAGACGCACTGAAGCTTTCTTT. Translating it yields CASSIAVGRRTEAFF.

The rearrangement links TRBV6-1 to TRBJ1-5, with 7 bases aligning to TRBD1. There are 12 residues in the CDR3. J lost 4 bases, V lost 6 bases, and 0 bases had no gene match. Germline V gene data show CDR1 as MNHNS and CDR2 as SASEGT. CDR3 sequence reads: CASRTGNQPQHF. For the CDR3, the DNA is TGTGCCAGCAGGACAGGGAATCAGCCCCAGCATTTT.

The genes are TRBV18 and TRBJ2-7; TRBD1 is a possible D gene (6 bases). Germline values: CDR1 KGHSH, CDR2 LQKENI. Trimming pared 0 bases from V and 3 bases from J, leaving 15 bases between. This CDR3 has 16 residues. The CDR3 DNA reads TGTGCCAGCTCACCACCGCGAGGGGGACACCTCTACGAGCAGTACTTC. This codes for CASSPPRGGHLYEQYF.

The chain uses TRBV13 and TRBJ2-7, with TRBD1 identical over 7 bases. The CDR3 is 15 amino acids. Germline lookup yields CDR1 PRHDT and CDR2 FYEKMQ (reference sequence). The V gene end was trimmed by 4 bases and the J gene end by 3 bases; junction bases not matched to a gene: 9. The CDR3 DNA reads as TGTGCCAGCAGCTCCACTGGGACAGATGTCTACGAGCAGTACTTC. Protein: CASSSTGTDVYEQYF.

The chain is built from TRBV6-1 and TRBJ1-5; TRBD1 matches 7 bases. Per germline, CDR1 MNHNS and CDR2 SASEGT. The CDR3 is 14 amino acids. The trim removed 7 bases at V and 1 base at J, leaving 4 bases unmatched. The CDR3 loop reads CASIRQGSNQPQHF. The CDR3, as DNA: TGTGCCAGCATCCGACAGGGAAGCAATCAGCCCCAGCATTTT.